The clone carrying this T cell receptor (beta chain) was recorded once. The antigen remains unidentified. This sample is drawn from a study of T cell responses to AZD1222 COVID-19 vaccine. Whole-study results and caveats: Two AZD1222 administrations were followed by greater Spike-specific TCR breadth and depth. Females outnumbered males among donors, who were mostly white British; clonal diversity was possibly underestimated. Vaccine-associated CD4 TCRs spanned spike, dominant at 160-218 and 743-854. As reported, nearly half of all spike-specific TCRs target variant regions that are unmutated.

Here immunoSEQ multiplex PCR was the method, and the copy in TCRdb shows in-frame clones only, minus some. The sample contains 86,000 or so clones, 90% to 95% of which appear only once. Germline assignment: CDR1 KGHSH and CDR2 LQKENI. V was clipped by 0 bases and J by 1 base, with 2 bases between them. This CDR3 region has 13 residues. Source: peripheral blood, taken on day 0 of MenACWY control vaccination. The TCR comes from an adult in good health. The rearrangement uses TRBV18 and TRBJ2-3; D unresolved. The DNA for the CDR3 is TGTGCCAGCTCACCACCGGGCACAGATACGCAGTATTTT. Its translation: CASSPPGTDTQYF.